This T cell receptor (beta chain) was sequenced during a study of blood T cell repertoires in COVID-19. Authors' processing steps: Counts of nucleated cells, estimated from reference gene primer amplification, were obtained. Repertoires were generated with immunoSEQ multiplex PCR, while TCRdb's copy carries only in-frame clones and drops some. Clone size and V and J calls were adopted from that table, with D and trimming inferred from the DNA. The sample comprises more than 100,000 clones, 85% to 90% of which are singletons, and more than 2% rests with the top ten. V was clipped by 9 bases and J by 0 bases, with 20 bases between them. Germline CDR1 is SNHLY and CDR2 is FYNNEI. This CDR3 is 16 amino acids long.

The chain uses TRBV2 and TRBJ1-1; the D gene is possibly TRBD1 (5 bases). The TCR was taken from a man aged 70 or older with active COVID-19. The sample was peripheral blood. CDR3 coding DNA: TGTGCCAGTTGTCTGGCAGAGACAGCGCTGAACACTGAAGCTTTCTTT. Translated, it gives CASCLAETALNTEAFF.